Following are 9 T cell receptor beta chains from one sample sequenced in a study of shared clonotypes between healthy human individuals. Measured with immunoSEQ multiplex PCR; TCRdb has only the in-frame clones, and not every one. The table includes about 680,000 clones, about 90% detected once. Cells designated naive CD8 were CD45RO-negative and were positively selected for CCR7, with terminally differentiated effector memory CD45RA+ cells excluded. The sequenced sample consisted of naive CD8+ T cells sorted from blood. All receptors come from a young man in good health.

The chain carries TRBV2 and TRBJ2-1; either TRBD1 or TRBD2 may fit D (5 bases each). The CDR3 is 15 amino acids. The V and J ends lost 6 bases and 4 bases respectively, with 16 bases between them. Per the germline V gene, CDR1 is SNHLY and CDR2 is FYNNEI. CDR3 residues: CASSLPGRLYNEQFF. The CDR3 DNA reads as TGTGCCAGCAGCTTACCGGGACGATTGTACAATGAGCAGTTCTTC.

The chain links TRBV19 to TRBJ2-1, with 7 bases lining up with TRBD1. Per germline, CDR1 LNHDA and CDR2 SQIVND (reference sequence). The V segment lost 6 bases and the J segment 0 bases; nucleotides outside the gene matches: 5. This CDR3 has 15 amino acids. Here the CDR3 reads CASSTTGSSYNEQFF. The DNA for the CDR3 is TGTGCCAGTAGCACGACAGGGAGCTCCTACAATGAGCAGTTCTTC.

The chain couples TRBV30 to TRBJ1-3; D not certain. CDR1 and CDR2 (germline): GTSNPN, SVGIG (reference sequence). The CDR3 has 13 residues. Deletions cut 3 bases from V and 1 base from J, with 7 bases between. CDR3 nucleotide sequence: TGTGCCTGGAGGGCTTCATCTGGAAACACCATATATTTT. This gives the protein CAWRASSGNTIYF.

This chain links TRBV4-1 with TRBJ1-1, with D tentatively TRBD1 (5 bases). This CDR3 spans 14 amino acids. Trimming stripped 2 bases from V and 4 bases from J, with 11 bases between. The germline V gene has CDR1 MGHRA and CDR2 YSYEKL. The CDR3 region is CASSQLEGTTEAFF. CDR3 nucleotides: TGCGCCAGCAGCCAATTGGAGGGGACCACTGAAGCTTTCTTT.

The J gene is TRBJ2-7, the V gene TRBV5-8, with D unresolved. The CDR3 runs to 13 residues. Germline V lookup: CDR1 SGHTS, CDR2 YDEGEE. V was pared by 2 bases and J by 3 bases, with 9 bases between. CDR3 amino acids: CASSFGRFYEQYF. CDR3 DNA: TGTGCCAGCAGCTTCGGCAGGTTCTACGAGCAGTACTTC.

The chain uses TRBV27 and TRBJ2-1, with D perhaps TRBD1 or TRBD2 (5 bases each). The CDR3 loop spans 15 amino acids. Germline assignment: CDR1 MNHEY and CDR2 SMNVEV (reference sequence). V shed 6 bases and J shed 4 bases, with 16 bases lying between them. This CDR3 reads CASSPGTDLYNEQFF. The CDR3, as DNA: TGTGCCAGCAGCCCCGGGACCGACCTATACAATGAGCAGTTCTTC.

This chain joins TRBV27 and TRBJ2-7; 9 positions match TRBD2. Trimming took 5 bases from V and 7 from J; bases not matched to a gene: 9. This CDR3 spans 14 amino acids. Germline assignment: CDR1 MNHEY and CDR2 SMNVEV (reference sequence). The DNA of the CDR3 is TGTGCCAGCAGTAAGCCGGGACTAGCTGATGAGCAGTACTTC. Its protein product is CASSKPGLADEQYF.

V usage is TRBV2 and J usage is TRBJ2-7; 12 bases line up with TRBD2. CDR3 length equals 17 residues. V was clipped by 3 bases and J by 7 bases; unmatched bases: 13. CDR1 and CDR2 from the germline V gene are SNHLY and FYNNEI. Here the CDR3 reads CASSEGAPSGRAEEQYF. Written as DNA, the CDR3 is TGTGCCAGCAGTGAGGGGGCACCTAGCGGGAGGGCCGAAGAGCAGTACTTC.

This chain uses TRBV4-1 with TRBJ2-7; 8 bases agree with TRBD2. The CDR3 contains 16 residues. Germline assignment: CDR1 MGHRA and CDR2 YSYEKL. V shed 3 bases, J shed 1 base, and the junction held 8 bases outside the gene matches. CDR3 nucleotides: TGCGCCAGCAGCCACCGGGGACTAGACGAATCCTACGAGCAGTACTTC. It is translated as CASSHRGLDESYEQYF.